This entry concerns a single TCR beta chain. No cognate antigen has been identified for it. No clone much larger than this one lies a single base away; base qualities are absent. Taken from the germline V gene, the CDR1 and CDR2 loops are SGHNT and YENEEA. V drops 5 bases and J drops 3 bases, leaving 16 bases in between. The CDR3 runs 15 residues from the cysteine to the phenylalanine. The entry retains the CDR3 DNA only, 45 bases that are in frame from base 1. The library was made by the immunoSEQ multiplex PCR assay. For the multiplex PCR, a mixture combining 60 forward primers for TCR Vbeta segments and 13 reverse primers for TCR Jbeta segments was used. The CDR3 region of rearranged TCR beta genes was amplified from genomic DNA with a multiplex PCR assay. Amplified TCR beta libraries were sequenced as 87-base-pair reads on the Illumina HiSeq System. Regarding the original processing steps: A later analysis counted approximately 76 million unique TCR beta chains across the roughly 700 repertoires, and some 11 million of these chains were shared by at least two donors. To remove PCR and sequencing errors, raw reads were error-corrected and collapsed into unique sequences using a nearest-neighbor algorithm that merged closely related sequences. V, D and J gene segments were assigned by aligning CDR3 sequences to IMGT reference sequences. For a sequence to be retained, at least a six-nucleotide match to both a V gene segment and a J gene segment was required. A rearrangement counted as productive if the CDR3 had no stop codons and remained in frame with V and J, and every other rearrangement counted as non-productive. Following IMGT convention, CDR3 was defined as the stretch from the second conserved V-encoded cysteine to the conserved J-encoded phenylalanine. The earlier analysis of some 540 of the donors excluded any sequence lacking an unambiguous match to a single V gene segment. In an earlier analysis of approximately 500 of the donors, a V segment was called functional when productive rearrangements were above 56.7%, and segregating when the standard deviation between donors exceeded 5%. To diagnose cytomegalovirus status from the catalog of TCR beta chain sequences, a statistical classification framework was built. A later analysis assigned V and J genes by comparing TCR nucleotide sequences with IMGT/GENE-DB human TR gene sequences. In a later analysis, CDR3 sequences and most-parsimonious VDJ recombination scenarios were assigned using the TCRdist pipeline. A later analysis defined each TCR beta chain by its CDR3 amino acid sequence plus V-gene family, and excluded reads lacking a unique V-gene family. As a way to deal with suspected cross-contamination and a sequencing artifact, a later analysis dropped 450 to 600 nucleotide sequences that were highly shared and had low generation probability. A later analysis calculated a clonal expansion index for each public chain from normalized within-repertoire ranks of inferred template counts. In a later analysis, generation probabilities were computed using a VDJ recombination model fitted to out-of-frame rearrangements, and the results were checked against IGoR. In a later analysis, hypergeometric tests were used to score TCR-TCR, TCR-HLA and TCR-CMV co-occurrence, with a repertoire-size bias correction applied to TCR pairs. False discovery rates were estimated in a later analysis by permuting HLA or CMV assignments 20 times. In a later analysis, co-occurring TCRs were grouped with DBSCAN, and TCRdist sequence similarity was added when clustering was performed within HLA-allele-positive subsets. Repertoires with fewer than 30,000 or more than 120,000 public chains were left out of co-occurrence clustering, as were five repertoires with anomalous nucleotide sharing. In its TCRdb copy, this immuneACCESS table keeps in-frame sequences only and misses some clones. Where compared with another copy, unresolved V genes explain less than half of these, and the others have no known cause. That table furnishes V, J and clone size, whereas the DNA furnished D and trimming. This sample is represented by 110,000 to 150,000 clones; about 78% of them were singletons. The top ten constitute about 3.8% of the sample.

In total, 600 or so healthy bone marrow donors made up the cohort. All cohort members were sampled while nominally healthy, although unrecorded immune exposures were likely present. The donor tested CMV seronegative and was one of the 352 seronegative cohort members. A peripheral blood sample was collected from each donor, and TCR beta sequencing was performed on peripheral blood mononuclear cells. Genomic DNA extraction from the blood cell samples was performed with the Qiagen DNeasy Blood Extraction Kit. The sample is drawn from a study of cytomegalovirus exposure and HLA in healthy donors (TCRdb year 2017). Describing the broader study: In an earlier analysis of 450 to 750 of the donors, 276 Gb of sequence data and 117 million unique TCR beta sequences from about 179 million T cells were reported. Among 350 to 400 genotyped donors of the cohort, an average of 235,054 unique TCR beta nucleotide sequences were sequenced per donor, roughly 20% of them non-productive. High-throughput TCR immunosequencing, statistical association of individual TCRs with disease status, and machine learning were combined to predict cytomegalovirus infection status. Typing coverage differed by locus: A, B, C, DRB1 and DQB1 were typed in about 629-640 donors, DQA1 in about 550, DPA1 in 606, and DPB1 in approximately 450. An early release covering more than 500 HLA-typed donors comprised roughly 300 gigabases of sequencing data and roughly 85 million unique TCR sequences. To study patterns of TCR occurrence, a later analysis re-analyzed previously published TCR beta repertoires from several hundred donors and added high-resolution HLA genotyping. The aim of the study was to test whether cataloging public T cell receptors could identify signatures of past pathogen exposure. Every discovery cohort repertoire had been produced on one sequencing platform. Four or five DR-DQ haplotypes were handled as single units for association and clustering because linkage in the cohort was strong. Rather than using new phenotypic data, the later analysis identified candidate immune exposures from TCR beta sequences and from how often those sequences occurred across donors. Of the roughly 410 genotyped donors, approximately 81% were placed in the genetic ancestry cluster associated with self-reported Caucasian donors. Along with the roughly 670-subject first cohort, a separate validation cohort of over 90 different subjects was used. Donor age, sex, ethnicity and CMV serostatus were collected together with the repertoire data. HLA typing included class I and class II loci at four-digit resolution. Genome-wide SNP genotypes for about 60% of the roughly 700 donors were used in a later genetic analysis, which treated that subset as a discovery cohort. An earlier analysis of a few hundred of the donors applied high-throughput TCR beta sequencing to assess whether each TCR beta V gene segment acted as functional or pseudogenic. The study used immunosequencing to profile the T cell repertoires of some 600 subjects and linked those repertoires to cytomegalovirus serostatus.

Overall study outcomes, separate from this receptor: A later analysis reported that several top co-occurrence clusters appeared linked to parvovirus B19, influenza, CMV and Epstein-Barr virus. Most CMV-associated TCR beta chains appeared to be HLA-restricted in a later analysis, and the HLA associations seemed to be driven largely by CMV exposure. The study gave a list of over 150 TCR beta chains associated with cytomegalovirus. Correlated functional status among segregating V segments might be attributable to linkage disequilibrium, but an unknown experimental factor could not be ruled out. A later genetic analysis associated a missense DCLRE1C variant with V-gene and J-gene trimming of TCR beta chains, and an independent cohort replicated the association. The cohort was sequenced for TCR beta chains only, and without alpha or paired-chain data the features that could be detected were limited. A group of highly shared sequence variants was considered likely to be a technical artifact of the sequencing pipeline. The classifier was reported to diagnose cytomegalovirus status with high specificity and sensitivity in both the original cohort and the validation cohort. An earlier analysis of approximately 530 of the donors showed that most TCR beta V segments appeared in productive rearrangements either about 90% or about 30% of the time, which broadly matched IMGT annotations. Three of the identified cytomegalovirus-associated TCR beta chains were confirmed in vitro to be specific for cytomegalovirus antigens. According to a later genetic analysis, donors in an Asian-associated ancestry cluster had fewer N-insertions in productive TCRs than the approximately 610-donor mean. The earlier analysis of some 560 of the donors excluded about 16 rarely observed V segments, including chromosome 9 orphons, because counts were too low. In a later analysis, TCR association rates were found to vary across HLA loci, with the most associated TCRs seen for DRB1 alleles and the fewest for HLA-C alleles. A further reported finding was that TCR beta sequences accurately predicted the HLA-A and HLA-B alleles for most subjects in the first cohort. HLA typing was unavailable for some donors at each locus, so association tests used only the typed subset. Roughly uniform sequencing depth across donors was assumed in presence/absence analyses, although this assumption may not hold. Specific HLA alleles were associated with 16,951 TCR beta sequences at a false discovery rate of 0.05 in a later analysis. A later analysis found that HLA-associated TCR beta chains were more clonally expanded and had lower generation probabilities than equally common non-associated chains. Most TCR sequences were seen in very few donors, while some public TCRs were found in many individuals. The 87-base-pair reads could not distinguish some IMGT-functional V segments, including TRBV6-2 and TRBV6-3, so those segments were excluded. The only immune exposure information available for the cohort was CMV serostatus. The authors suggested that the approach could potentially be extended to other disease states and immunological phenotypes. When HLA alleles, especially DR and DQ, strongly co-occurred, attributing TCR associations to individual alleles was difficult.

The material sequenced was PBMCs. The sequence derives from a man younger than 30 in good health and CMV-seronegative. The chain is encoded by TRBV11-3 joined to TRBJ1-2; the D gene is perhaps TRBD1, on 6 matching bases. The encoded CDR3 is CASSVGQPVDYGYTF. The sequenced DNA is TGTGCCAGCAGCGTTGGACAGCCGGTGGACTATGGCTACACCTTC.